One T cell receptor (beta chain) is described in this entry. Its cognate antigen is unknown. The entry originates in a study of T cells after posttransplantation cyclophosphamide. The CDR3 runs 14 residues. In germline, CDR1 is SSHAT, CDR2 FNYEAQ (reference sequence). The V gene lost 8 bases and the J gene lost 6 bases, with 16 bases spanning the gap. Measured with immunoSEQ multiplex PCR; TCRdb has only the in-frame clones, and not every one. This sample has 2,500 to 3,500 clones; 60% to 80% occur once, and the top ten carry 20% to 25%. Study outcomes and limitations: Recipient CMV seropositivity and CMV reactivation strongly tracked TRB clonality.

The V call is TRBV7-7, the J call TRBJ2-2; D is uncertain. This receptor was identified in a man aged 25-40 years with a blood cancer, CMV-positive, and with a related stem cell donor. The material sequenced was PBMCs. The CDR3 loop reads CASGERSSPGELFF. CDR3 nucleotide sequence: TGTGCCAGCGGAGAACGGAGCTCGCCCGGGGAGCTGTTTTTT.